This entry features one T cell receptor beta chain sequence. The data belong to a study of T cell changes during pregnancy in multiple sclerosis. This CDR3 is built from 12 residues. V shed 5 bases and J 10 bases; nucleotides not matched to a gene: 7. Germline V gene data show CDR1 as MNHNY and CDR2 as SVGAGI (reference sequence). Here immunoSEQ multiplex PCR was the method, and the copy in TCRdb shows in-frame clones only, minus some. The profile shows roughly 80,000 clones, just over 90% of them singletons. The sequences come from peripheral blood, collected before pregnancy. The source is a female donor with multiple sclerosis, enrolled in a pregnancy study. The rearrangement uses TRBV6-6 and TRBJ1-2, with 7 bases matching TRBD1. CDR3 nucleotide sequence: TGTGCCAGCAGTCGGGACAGAAAGGACTACACCTTC. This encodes CASSRDRKDYTF.